The rows below give T cell receptor beta chains drawn from one sample of a study of immune evolution from preneoplasia to lung adenocarcinoma. This table comes from immunoSEQ multiplex PCR, and its TCRdb copy is limited to in-frame clones, with some not included. The sample shows about 6,500 clones, around 70% of them seen only once. Sequencing was done on a sample of FFPE lung adenocarcinoma in situ tissue. The receptors here all came from a donor of 70 years or more with lung adenocarcinoma. The CDR3 runs from the conserved cysteine through the conserved F or W. The order of the fields is V gene, clone size, D gene, CDR3 length, J gene, CDR3 DNA, CDR3 protein. A D gene is named only where the DNA matches it firmly. Clone size is not always given. Where it is, it says once, few, many or a class for expanded clones.

v_call: TRBV28; clone_size: NA; d_call: NA; cdr3_length: 14; j_call: TRBJ2-7; cdr3_nt: TGTGCCAGCAGTAGCTCCAGCGGCATCTACGAGCAGTACTTC; cdr3_aa: CASSSSSGIYEQYF
v_call: TRBV30; clone_size: NA; d_call: TRBD1; cdr3_length: 13; j_call: TRBJ1-2; cdr3_nt: TGTGCCTGGACCCGGGACAGCTACTATGGCTACACCTTC; cdr3_aa: CAWTRDSYYGYTF
v_call: TRBV19; clone_size: NA; d_call: NA; cdr3_length: 14; j_call: TRBJ1-2; cdr3_nt: TGTGCCAGTAGTTATCGGGACACCGGCATTTCGGGTACCTTC; cdr3_aa: CASSYRDTGISGTF
v_call: TRBV5-1; clone_size: NA; d_call: NA; cdr3_length: 16; j_call: TRBJ1-3; cdr3_nt: TGCGCCAGCAGCTTGGATGGCTTATACTCTGGAAACACCATATATTTT; cdr3_aa: CASSLDGLYSGNTIYF
v_call: TRBV5-1; clone_size: NA; d_call: NA; cdr3_length: 13; j_call: TRBJ2-7; cdr3_nt: TGCGCCAGCAGCCGGGACCGAGACTACGAGCAGTACTTC; cdr3_aa: CASSRDRDYEQYF
v_call: TRBV13; clone_size: NA; d_call: TRBD2; cdr3_length: 14; j_call: TRBJ2-3; cdr3_nt: TGTGCCAGCAGCTTTCCGCGGGGGGGAGATACGCAGTATTTT; cdr3_aa: CASSFPRGGDTQYF
v_call: TRBV7-9; clone_size: once; d_call: TRBD2; cdr3_length: 15; j_call: TRBJ2-3; cdr3_nt: TGTGCCAGCAGCTTTTGGAGCGGGAGTAAGGATACGCAGTATTTT; cdr3_aa: CASSFWSGSKDTQYF
v_call: TRBV4-1; clone_size: NA; d_call: NA; cdr3_length: 17; j_call: TRBJ2-2; cdr3_nt: TGCGCCAGCAGCCAAGATGGCGGGACAGCACAAGCCGGGGAGCTGTTTTTT; cdr3_aa: CASSQDGGTAQAGELFF
v_call: TRBV27; clone_size: NA; d_call: TRBD2; cdr3_length: 16; j_call: TRBJ2-1; cdr3_nt: TGTGCCAGCAGTTCCCTGAGTAGCGGGGGATTTAATGAGCAGTTCTTC; cdr3_aa: CASSSLSSGGFNEQFF
v_call: TRBV9; clone_size: NA; d_call: NA; cdr3_length: 15; j_call: TRBJ2-7; cdr3_nt: TGTGCCAGCAGCGTAGGGACTTTCAGCTCCTACGAGCAGTACTTC; cdr3_aa: CASSVGTFSSYEQYF
v_call: TRBV29-1; clone_size: once; d_call: TRBD2; cdr3_length: 13; j_call: TRBJ2-2; cdr3_nt: TGCAGCGGGGAACTAGCGGGAGGCCGGGAGCTGTTTTTT; cdr3_aa: CSGELAGGRELFF
v_call: TRBV27; clone_size: NA; d_call: TRBD2; cdr3_length: 17; j_call: TRBJ2-2; cdr3_nt: TGTGCCAGCAGGGCTAGACTAGCGGAGGCGGAGACCGGGGAGCTGTTTTTT; cdr3_aa: CASRARLAEAETGELFF
v_call: TRBV7-2; clone_size: NA; d_call: TRBD2; cdr3_length: 14; j_call: TRBJ2-7; cdr3_nt: TGTGCCAGCAGCTACGGACTAGCGGGAGCCGAGCAGTACTTC; cdr3_aa: CASSYGLAGAEQYF
v_call: TRBV7-8; clone_size: NA; d_call: TRBD2; cdr3_length: 16; j_call: TRBJ2-5; cdr3_nt: TGTGCCAGCAGCCTGTCGGGAGGAGCGGGGGGTGAGACCCAGTACTTC; cdr3_aa: CASSLSGGAGGETQYF
v_call: TRBV4-2; clone_size: few; d_call: TRBD1; cdr3_length: 18; j_call: TRBJ2-2; cdr3_nt: TGTGCCAGCAGCCAAGATTTAAGACAGGGGATGGGCGCCGGGGAGCTGTTTTTT; cdr3_aa: CASSQDLRQGMGAGELFF
v_call: TRBV6-6; clone_size: NA; d_call: NA; cdr3_length: 15; j_call: TRBJ1-1; cdr3_nt: TGTGCCAGCAGTTACTCCGGGACCCCGGACACTGAAGCTTTCTTT; cdr3_aa: CASSYSGTPDTEAFF
v_call: TRBV2; clone_size: NA; d_call: NA; cdr3_length: 15; j_call: TRBJ1-6; cdr3_nt: TGTGCCAGCAGCTTTCCGGGCCTAAACAATTCACCCCTCCACTTT; cdr3_aa: CASSFPGLNNSPLHF
v_call: TRBV5-6; clone_size: NA; d_call: NA; cdr3_length: 13; j_call: TRBJ2-2; cdr3_nt: TGTGCCAGCAGCCTAAGCGTCACCGGGGAGCTGTTTTTT; cdr3_aa: CASSLSVTGELFF
v_call: TRBV2; clone_size: NA; d_call: TRBD1; cdr3_length: 15; j_call: TRBJ2-7; cdr3_nt: TGTGCCAGCAGCCGGGACAGGTTAGGCTCCTACGAGCAGTACTTC; cdr3_aa: CASSRDRLGSYEQYF
v_call: TRBV19; clone_size: once; d_call: NA; cdr3_length: 16; j_call: TRBJ1-4; cdr3_nt: TGTGCCAGTAGTGCCCCGTCCACAACAACTAATAAAAAACTGTTTTTT; cdr3_aa: CASSAPSTTTNKKLFF
v_call: TRBV2; clone_size: NA; d_call: TRBD2; cdr3_length: 15; j_call: TRBJ2-7; cdr3_nt: TGTGCCAGCAGTGTTGTGGGGCTAGCGGGAGACGAGCAGTACTTC; cdr3_aa: CASSVVGLAGDEQYF
v_call: TRBV27; clone_size: few; d_call: TRBD2; cdr3_length: 17; j_call: TRBJ2-6; cdr3_nt: TGTGCCAGCAGTCCTGGGGAGGGTTATGGAGGGGCCAACGTCCTGACTTTC; cdr3_aa: CASSPGEGYGGANVLTF
v_call: TRBV6-1; clone_size: NA; d_call: NA; cdr3_length: 14; j_call: TRBJ1-5; cdr3_nt: TGTGCCACGCTCCGCCACAGGGAGGATCAGCCCCAGCATTTT; cdr3_aa: CATLRHREDQPQHF
v_call: TRBV5-1; clone_size: NA; d_call: TRBD2; cdr3_length: 15; j_call: TRBJ2-1; cdr3_nt: TGCGCCAGCAGCTTGTCGGGGACTAGTGGTAATGAGCAGTTCTTC; cdr3_aa: CASSLSGTSGNEQFF
v_call: TRBV27; clone_size: NA; d_call: TRBD1; cdr3_length: 14; j_call: TRBJ1-5; cdr3_nt: TGTGCCAGCAGTTTTTCAAGGACAGGGTCGCCCCAGCATTTT; cdr3_aa: CASSFSRTGSPQHF
v_call: TRBV28; clone_size: NA; d_call: NA; cdr3_length: 14; j_call: TRBJ1-1; cdr3_nt: TGTGCCAGCAGTTCCCCGACACCCAACACTGAAGCTTTCTTT; cdr3_aa: CASSSPTPNTEAFF
v_call: TRBV5-8; clone_size: NA; d_call: NA; cdr3_length: 13; j_call: TRBJ1-5; cdr3_nt: TGTGCCAGCAGCCCAGGGTGGGATCAGCCCCAGCATTTT; cdr3_aa: CASSPGWDQPQHF
v_call: TRBV18; clone_size: NA; d_call: NA; cdr3_length: 15; j_call: TRBJ1-2; cdr3_nt: TGTGCCAGCTCACCACCGGAGACAGCTAACTATGGCCACACCTTC; cdr3_aa: CASSPPETANYGHTF
v_call: TRBV7-2; clone_size: NA; d_call: TRBD2; cdr3_length: 16; j_call: TRBJ2-3; cdr3_nt: TGTGCCAGCACCCGGGTGGCGGGGGGGTTCACAGATACGCAGTATTTT; cdr3_aa: CASTRVAGGFTDTQYF
v_call: TRBV6-5; clone_size: NA; d_call: NA; cdr3_length: 14; j_call: TRBJ2-2; cdr3_nt: TGTGCCAGCAGTGATACCGCGGGCGCCGGGGAGCTGTTTTTT; cdr3_aa: CASSDTAGAGELFF
v_call: TRBV9; clone_size: NA; d_call: NA; cdr3_length: 16; j_call: TRBJ1-4; cdr3_nt: TGTGCCAGCAGCGAGCGACCGGGAGCGACTAATGAAAAACTGTTTTTT; cdr3_aa: CASSERPGATNEKLFF
v_call: TRBV6-5; clone_size: NA; d_call: NA; cdr3_length: 15; j_call: TRBJ1-4; cdr3_nt: TGTGCCAGCAGTTACACAACAGGGAGTAATGAAAAACTGTTTTTT; cdr3_aa: CASSYTTGSNEKLFF
v_call: TRBV30; clone_size: NA; d_call: TRBD2; cdr3_length: 14; j_call: TRBJ2-1; cdr3_nt: TGTGCCTGGAGTTTAGCGGGAAGGTACAATGAGCAGTTCTTC; cdr3_aa: CAWSLAGRYNEQFF
v_call: TRBV10-1; clone_size: NA; d_call: TRBD2; cdr3_length: 12; j_call: TRBJ2-5; cdr3_nt: TGCGCCAGCAGTGCTAGCGGGGGGACCCAGTACTTC; cdr3_aa: CASSASGGTQYF
v_call: TRBV6-5; clone_size: once; d_call: TRBD1; cdr3_length: 13; j_call: TRBJ1-1; cdr3_nt: TGTGCCAGCAGTACTCCGGGACAGGGTGAAGCTTTCTTT; cdr3_aa: CASSTPGQGEAFF
v_call: TRBV29-1; clone_size: NA; d_call: TRBD2; cdr3_length: 13; j_call: TRBJ2-7; cdr3_nt: TGCAGCGTTGAAGGCGGGGGGCGGTACGAGCAGTACTTC; cdr3_aa: CSVEGGGRYEQYF
v_call: TRBV30; clone_size: few; d_call: NA; cdr3_length: 16; j_call: TRBJ1-2; cdr3_nt: TGTGCCTGGAGTGTGGCTGGGGCAGGGGTCACCTATGGCTACACCTTC; cdr3_aa: CAWSVAGAGVTYGYTF
v_call: TRBV7-9; clone_size: NA; d_call: TRBD2; cdr3_length: 16; j_call: TRBJ2-3; cdr3_nt: TGTGCCAGCAGCCCAGGGACTAGCGGGAGCACAGATACGCAGTATTTT; cdr3_aa: CASSPGTSGSTDTQYF
v_call: TRBV18; clone_size: NA; d_call: NA; cdr3_length: 16; j_call: TRBJ1-3; cdr3_nt: TGTGCCAGCTCACCACCGGGAGGGGCCGCAGTAAACACCATATATTTT; cdr3_aa: CASSPPGGAAVNTIYF
v_call: TRBV4-1; clone_size: NA; d_call: NA; cdr3_length: 14; j_call: TRBJ2-7; cdr3_nt: TGCGCCAGCAGCCAAGGGGGACGGGTGGGGGAGCAGTACTTC; cdr3_aa: CASSQGGRVGEQYF
v_call: TRBV29-1; clone_size: NA; d_call: TRBD2; cdr3_length: 13; j_call: TRBJ2-5; cdr3_nt: TGCAGCGCGGGGCGGGAGGTCCAAGAGACCCAGTACTTC; cdr3_aa: CSAGREVQETQYF
v_call: TRBV9; clone_size: NA; d_call: NA; cdr3_length: 15; j_call: TRBJ2-5; cdr3_nt: TGTGCCAGCAGCGTAGGTTCGGGATCGGGAGAGACCCAGTACTTC; cdr3_aa: CASSVGSGSGETQYF
v_call: TRBV5-4; clone_size: NA; d_call: NA; cdr3_length: 13; j_call: TRBJ2-5; cdr3_nt: TGTGCCAGCAGCATAGACAGGCAAGAGACCCAGTACTTC; cdr3_aa: CASSIDRQETQYF
v_call: TRBV7-9; clone_size: NA; d_call: TRBD1; cdr3_length: 18; j_call: TRBJ1-4; cdr3_nt: TGTGCCAGCAGCCCCTCACAGGGGGCCACGACAACTAATGAAAAACTGTTTTTT; cdr3_aa: CASSPSQGATTTNEKLFF
v_call: TRBV9; clone_size: once; d_call: NA; cdr3_length: 16; j_call: TRBJ1-4; cdr3_nt: TGTGCCAGCAGCGAGGGGAGGGCGATAGCTAATGAAAAACTGTTTTTT; cdr3_aa: CASSEGRAIANEKLFF
v_call: TRBV7-2; clone_size: NA; d_call: TRBD1; cdr3_length: 15; j_call: TRBJ2-1; cdr3_nt: TGTGCCAGCAGCACCCGGGACAGGGACGTTACTGAGCAGTTCTTC; cdr3_aa: CASSTRDRDVTEQFF
v_call: TRBV5-1; clone_size: NA; d_call: NA; cdr3_length: 14; j_call: TRBJ2-2; cdr3_nt: TGCGCCAGCAGCAGCACAGGGAACACCGGGGAGCTGTTTTTT; cdr3_aa: CASSSTGNTGELFF
v_call: TRBV9; clone_size: NA; d_call: NA; cdr3_length: 16; j_call: TRBJ2-1; cdr3_nt: TGTGCCAGCAGCGCACTGCCCGCGGGGCTTTACAATGAGCAGTTCTTC; cdr3_aa: CASSALPAGLYNEQFF
v_call: TRBV28; clone_size: NA; d_call: TRBD1; cdr3_length: 16; j_call: TRBJ2-2; cdr3_nt: TGTGCCAGCAGCCGTAGGCCGGCAGGGGGCACCGGGGAGCTGTTTTTT; cdr3_aa: CASSRRPAGGTGELFF
v_call: TRBV6-4; clone_size: NA; d_call: NA; cdr3_length: 14; j_call: TRBJ1-5; cdr3_nt: TGTGCCAGCAGTCCCAGTCCTAGCAATCAGCCCCAGCATTTT; cdr3_aa: CASSPSPSNQPQHF
v_call: TRBV7-2; clone_size: NA; d_call: TRBD2; cdr3_length: 15; j_call: TRBJ2-1; cdr3_nt: TGTGCCAGCAGCTTAGGTGGGACTAGCGGGGTCGAGCAGTTCTTC; cdr3_aa: CASSLGGTSGVEQFF
v_call: TRBV14; clone_size: NA; d_call: NA; cdr3_length: 13; j_call: TRBJ2-2; cdr3_nt: TGTGCCAGCACTCCGAAGGGCTCCGGGGAGCTGTTTTTT; cdr3_aa: CASTPKGSGELFF
v_call: TRBV7-2; clone_size: NA; d_call: TRBD2; cdr3_length: 16; j_call: TRBJ2-1; cdr3_nt: TGTGCCAGCAGCTTAGCTAGCGGGAGTCCCTACAATGAGCAGTTCTTC; cdr3_aa: CASSLASGSPYNEQFF
v_call: TRBV5-4; clone_size: NA; d_call: NA; cdr3_length: 15; j_call: TRBJ1-1; cdr3_nt: TGTGCCAGCAGCTCCACTCGACCCATGAACACTGAAGCTTTCTTT; cdr3_aa: CASSSTRPMNTEAFF
v_call: TRBV6-6; clone_size: NA; d_call: NA; cdr3_length: 14; j_call: TRBJ1-1; cdr3_nt: TGTGCCAGCAGTTTTCACAGGGAGAACACTGAAGCTTTCTTT; cdr3_aa: CASSFHRENTEAFF
v_call: TRBV4-2; clone_size: NA; d_call: TRBD2; cdr3_length: 16; j_call: TRBJ2-3; cdr3_nt: TGTGCCAGCAGCCAAGAAGGGACTAGCGGCACAGATACGCAGTATTTT; cdr3_aa: CASSQEGTSGTDTQYF
v_call: TRBV19; clone_size: NA; d_call: TRBD2; cdr3_length: 14; j_call: TRBJ2-3; cdr3_nt: TGTGCCAGTAGCCGCGGGGGGTCCACAGATACGCAGTATTTT; cdr3_aa: CASSRGGSTDTQYF
v_call: TRBV19; clone_size: NA; d_call: NA; cdr3_length: 14; j_call: TRBJ1-3; cdr3_nt: TGTGCCAGTACTAAGCGGGGCCCTGGAAACACCATATATTTT; cdr3_aa: CASTKRGPGNTIYF
v_call: TRBV2; clone_size: NA; d_call: NA; cdr3_length: 13; j_call: TRBJ2-7; cdr3_nt: TGTGCCAGCGAGGAGGGTCTCTCCTACGAGCAGTACTTC; cdr3_aa: CASEEGLSYEQYF